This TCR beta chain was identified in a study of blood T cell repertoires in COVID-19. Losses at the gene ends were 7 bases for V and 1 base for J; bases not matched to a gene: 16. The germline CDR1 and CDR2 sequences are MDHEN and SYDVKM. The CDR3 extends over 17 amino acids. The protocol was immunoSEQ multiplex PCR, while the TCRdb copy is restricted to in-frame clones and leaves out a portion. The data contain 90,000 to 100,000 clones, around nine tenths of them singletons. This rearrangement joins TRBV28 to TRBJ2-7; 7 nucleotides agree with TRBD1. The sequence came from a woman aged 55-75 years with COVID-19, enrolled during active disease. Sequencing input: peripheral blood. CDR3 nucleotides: TGTGCCAGCACCGCTGGGCTAGGGGGCGCCTGGTCCTACGAGCAGTACTTC. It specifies CASTAGLGGAWSYEQYF.